These T cell receptor beta chains were read from a single sample in a study of T cells after yellow fever vaccination. TCRdb reprocessed the 5' RACE reads via MiXCR and lists one record per CDR3 protein. The sample holds under 600,000 distinct CDR3 sequences; about 13% are singletons and the top ten take about 14%. The input for sequencing was PBMCs, taken on the day of the yellow fever booster vaccination. The receptors come from a young man who received the YFV17D yellow fever vaccine. Each CDR3 is given with its conserved first and last residue. The D gene is left open where the match is weak. Expanded clones are given a class, and other clones once, few, many or no size at all.

V gene	J gene	CDR3 length	D gene	clone size	CDR3 protein	CDR3 DNA
TRBV7-8	TRBJ2-7	20	.	.	CASSLASPVFGRGLPYEQYF	TGTGCCAGCAGCTTAGCCTCCCCCGTGTTCGGTAGGGGTCTTCCCTACGAGCAGTACTTC
TRBV6-2/TRBV6-3	TRBJ2-1	11	TRBD2	.	CASSRGVEQFF	TGTGCCAGCAGCCGGGGGGTTGAGCAGTTCTTC
TRBV11-3	TRBJ2-1	16	.	few	CASSLTGGPSYNEQFF	TGTGCCAGCAGCTTAACCGGAGGCCCTTCCTACAATGAGCAGTTCTTC
TRBV20-1	TRBJ2-7	14	.	.	CSARAGDGPYEQYF	TGCAGTGCTCGTGCTGGGGACGGACCCTACGAGCAGTACTTC
TRBV3-1	TRBJ2-1	12	.	few	CASSQDLPEQFF	TGTGCCAGCAGCCAAGATCTTCCTGAGCAGTTCTTC
TRBV5-6	TRBJ2-7	15	.	few	CASSDHRDGSYEQYF	TGTGCCAGCAGCGACCACCGGGACGGCTCCTACGAGCAGTACTTC
TRBV4-1	TRBJ2-7	16	.	many	CASSQDGGGSDDEQYF	TGCGCCAGCAGCCAAGATGGGGGGGGCAGTGATGACGAGCAGTACTTC
TRBV7-9	TRBJ2-1	13	.	few	CASRYDPGTGQFF	TGTGCCAGCAGATATGATCCTGGCACGGGGCAGTTCTTC
TRBV5-4	TRBJ2-1	14	.	many	CASSLSGVYNEQFF	TGTGCCAGCAGCTTGTCGGGGGTCTACAATGAGCAGTTCTTC
TRBV7-3	TRBJ2-1	14	TRBD2	few	CASSTSGSPNEQFF	TGTGCCAGCAGCACTAGCGGGAGTCCCAATGAGCAGTTCTTC
TRBV19	TRBJ2-2	14	TRBD1	.	CATTDRGYHGELFF	TGTGCCACCACGGACAGGGGGTATCACGGGGAGCTGTTTTTT
TRBV20-1	TRBJ1-1	13	.	few	CSADDGYPTEAFF	TGCAGTGCTGACGACGGATACCCCACTGAAGCTTTCTTT
TRBV27	TRBJ1-1	11	.	.	CASTLGTEAFF	TGTGCCAGCACCCTGGGGACTGAAGCTTTCTTT
TRBV20-1	TRBJ1-4	14	TRBD1	.	CSARWTGGAEKLFF	TGCAGTGCTAGATGGACAGGGGGAGCTGAAAAACTGTTTTTT
TRBV21-1	TRBJ2-7	17	.	.	CASSSLGGLARTYEQYF	TGTGCCAGCAGCTCGCTCGGGGGACTAGCGAGGACCTACGAGCAGTACTTC
TRBV7-9	TRBJ2-3	16	TRBD1	few	CASSLVGRGSTDTQYF	TGTGCCAGCAGCTTAGTGGGCAGGGGGAGCACAGATACGCAGTATTTT
TRBV6-2/TRBV6-3	TRBJ1-2	15	.	.	CASSYSSRTDYGYTF	TGTGCCAGCAGTTACTCGAGTAGAACAGACTATGGCTACACCTTC
TRBV11-1	TRBJ2-2	18	TRBD2	few	CASSSWTSGSRNTGELFF	TGTGCCAGCAGCTCGTGGACTAGCGGGAGCAGGAACACCGGGGAGCTGTTTTTT
TRBV7-9	TRBJ2-7	14	.	.	CASSPPASVGPSYF	TGTGCCAGCAGTCCCCCGGCTTCTGTCGGCCCATCGTACTTC
TRBV6-6	TRBJ2-7	13	.	few	CASFPPSSYEQYF	TGTGCCAGCTTCCCCCCTAGCTCCTACGAGCAGTACTTC
TRBV19	TRBJ2-7	17	TRBD2	.	CASSIAPQSGITYEQYF	TGTGCCAGTAGTATAGCCCCCCAAAGCGGGATAACCTACGAGCAGTACTTC
TRBV5-6	TRBJ1-2	15	.	.	CASSSALRTVYGYTF	TGTGCCAGCAGCTCCGCTTTGAGGACAGTCTATGGCTACACCTTC
TRBV4-3	TRBJ2-1	12	.	.	CASSHYDNEQFF	TGCGCCAGCAGCCATTACGACAATGAGCAGTTCTTC
TRBV20-1	TRBJ2-3	16	TRBD2	.	CSARRSGRFGTDTQYF	TGCAGTGCTCGGAGGAGCGGGAGGTTCGGCACAGATACGCAGTATTTT
TRBV2	TRBJ2-3	14	TRBD2	many	CASRSGTQGDTQYF	TGTGCCAGCAGAAGCGGGACCCAGGGAGATACGCAGTATTTT
TRBV4-3	TRBJ1-1	14	.	few	CASSRAGANTEAFF	TGCGCCAGCAGCCGTGCCGGGGCGAACACTGAAGCTTTCTTT
TRBV7-9	TRBJ2-5	16	.	.	CASSFREGARRETQYF	TGTGCCAGCAGCTTCAGGGAGGGGGCACGCAGGGAGACCCAGTACTTC
TRBV6-1	TRBJ2-7	16	TRBD2	few	CASSPRTSGKPYEQYF	TGTGCCAGCAGCCCAAGGACTAGCGGGAAGCCCTACGAGCAGTACTTC
TRBV5-4	TRBJ2-7	14	.	.	CASSNPRGTDEQYF	TGTGCCAGCAGCAACCCCAGGGGCACGGACGAGCAGTACTTC
TRBV24-1	TRBJ1-2	18	TRBD1	.	CATSDPPGTGGGNYGYTF	TGTGCCACCAGTGACCCACCCGGGACAGGGGGAGGAAACTATGGCTACACCTTC
TRBV5-1	TRBJ2-5	15	.	few	CASSLHFEAQETQYF	TGCGCCAGCAGCTTACACTTCGAGGCCCAGGAGACCCAGTACTTC
TRBV7-2	TRBJ2-7	15	TRBD2	few	CASRRELAGGSEQYF	TGTGCCAGCAGGCGCGAGCTTGCGGGAGGATCCGAGCAGTACTTC